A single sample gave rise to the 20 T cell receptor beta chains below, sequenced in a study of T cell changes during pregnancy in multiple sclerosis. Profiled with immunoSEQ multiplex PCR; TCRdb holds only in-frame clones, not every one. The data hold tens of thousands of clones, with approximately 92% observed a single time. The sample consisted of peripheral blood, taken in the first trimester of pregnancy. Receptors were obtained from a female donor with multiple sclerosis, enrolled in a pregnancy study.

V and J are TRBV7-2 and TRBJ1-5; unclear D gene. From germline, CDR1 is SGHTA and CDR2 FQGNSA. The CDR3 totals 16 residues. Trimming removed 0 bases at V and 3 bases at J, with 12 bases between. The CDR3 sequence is CASSLAVRSNNQPQHF. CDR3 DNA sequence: TGTGCCAGCAGCTTAGCCGTCAGAAGTAACAATCAGCCCCAGCATTTT.

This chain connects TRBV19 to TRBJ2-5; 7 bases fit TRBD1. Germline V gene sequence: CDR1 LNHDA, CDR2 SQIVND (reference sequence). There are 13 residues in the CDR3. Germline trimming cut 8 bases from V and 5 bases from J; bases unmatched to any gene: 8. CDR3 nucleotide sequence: TGTGCCAGTTCCAGGGGGTCGTGGGAGACCCAGTACTTC. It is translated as CASSRGSWETQYF.

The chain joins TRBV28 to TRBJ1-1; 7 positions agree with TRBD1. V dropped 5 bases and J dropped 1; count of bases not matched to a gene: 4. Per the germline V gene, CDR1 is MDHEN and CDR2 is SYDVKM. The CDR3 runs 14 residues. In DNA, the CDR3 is TGTGCCAGCAGTCGTCCAGGGGGGAACACTGAAGCTTTCTTT. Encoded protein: CASSRPGGNTEAFF.

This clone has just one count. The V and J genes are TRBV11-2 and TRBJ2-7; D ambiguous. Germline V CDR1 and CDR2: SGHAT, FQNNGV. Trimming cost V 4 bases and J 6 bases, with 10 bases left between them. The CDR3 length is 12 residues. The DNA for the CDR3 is TGTGCCAGCAGCTCCCTTCGTAGCGAGCAGTACTTC. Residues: CASSSLRSEQYF.

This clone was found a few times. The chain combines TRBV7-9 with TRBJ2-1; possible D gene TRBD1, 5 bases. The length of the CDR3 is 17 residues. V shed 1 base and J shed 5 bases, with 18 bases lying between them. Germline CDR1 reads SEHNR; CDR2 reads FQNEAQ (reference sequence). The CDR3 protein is CASSLESVAGLDNEQFF. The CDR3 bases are TGTGCCAGCAGCTTAGAATCTGTCGCAGGGCTGGACAATGAGCAGTTCTTC.

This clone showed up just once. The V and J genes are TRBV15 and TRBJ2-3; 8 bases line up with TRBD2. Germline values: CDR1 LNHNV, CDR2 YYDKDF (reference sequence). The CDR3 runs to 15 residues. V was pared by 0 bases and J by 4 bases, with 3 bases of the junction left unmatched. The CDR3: CATSRDGREADTQYF. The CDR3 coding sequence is TGTGCCACCAGCAGAGATGGGCGGGAGGCAGATACGCAGTATTTT.

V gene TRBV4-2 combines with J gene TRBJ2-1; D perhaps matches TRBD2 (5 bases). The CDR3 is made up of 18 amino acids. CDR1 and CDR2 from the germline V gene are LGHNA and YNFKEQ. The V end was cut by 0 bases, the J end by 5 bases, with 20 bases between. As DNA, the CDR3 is TGTGCCAGCAGCCAAGATCTGAGCGGCGGACCTGGGCACAATGAGCAGTTCTTC. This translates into CASSQDLSGGPGHNEQFF.

This chain's CDR3 is CAISEGTGSQETQYF. CDR3 nucleotide sequence: TGTGCCATCAGTGAGGGTACAGGATCCCAAGAGACCCAGTACTTC. The J gene is TRBJ2-5, the V gene TRBV10-3, with D maybe TRBD1 (5 bases). This CDR3 contains 15 residues. The V and J ends lost 2 bases and 1 base respectively, with 11 bases between them. CDR1 ENHRY and CDR2 SYGVKD come from the germline V gene.

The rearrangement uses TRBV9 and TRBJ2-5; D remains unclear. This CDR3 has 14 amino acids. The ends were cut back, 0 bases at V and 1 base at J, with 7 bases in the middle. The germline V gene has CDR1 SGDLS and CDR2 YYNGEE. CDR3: CASSVAQFQETQYF. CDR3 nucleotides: TGTGCCAGCAGCGTAGCACAGTTCCAAGAGACCCAGTACTTC. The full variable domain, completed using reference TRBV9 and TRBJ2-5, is DSGVTQTPKHLITATGQRVTLRCSPRSGDLSVYWYQQSLDQGLQFLIQYYNGEERAKGNILERFSAQQFPDLHSELNLSSLELGDSALYFCASSVAQFQETQYFGPGTRLLVL.

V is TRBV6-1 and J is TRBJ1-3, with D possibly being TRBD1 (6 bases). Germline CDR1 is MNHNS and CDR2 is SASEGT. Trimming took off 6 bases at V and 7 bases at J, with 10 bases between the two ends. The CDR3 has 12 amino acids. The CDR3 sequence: CASRTGRNTIYF. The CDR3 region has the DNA TGTGCCAGCAGGACAGGAAGGAACACCATATATTTT.

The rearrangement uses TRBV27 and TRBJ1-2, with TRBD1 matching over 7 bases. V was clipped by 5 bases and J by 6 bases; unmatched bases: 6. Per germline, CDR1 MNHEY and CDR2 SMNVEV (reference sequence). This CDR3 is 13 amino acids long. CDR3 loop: CASSPTGPNGYTF. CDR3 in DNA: TGTGCCAGCAGTCCGACAGGGCCAAATGGCTACACCTTC.

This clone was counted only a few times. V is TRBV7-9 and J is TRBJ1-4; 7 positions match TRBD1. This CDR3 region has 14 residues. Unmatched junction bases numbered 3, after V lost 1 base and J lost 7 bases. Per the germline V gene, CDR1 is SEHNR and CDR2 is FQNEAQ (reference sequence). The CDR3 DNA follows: TGTGCCAGCAGCTTAGGACAGGGCTCTGAAAAACTGTTTTTT. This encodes CASSLGQGSEKLFF.

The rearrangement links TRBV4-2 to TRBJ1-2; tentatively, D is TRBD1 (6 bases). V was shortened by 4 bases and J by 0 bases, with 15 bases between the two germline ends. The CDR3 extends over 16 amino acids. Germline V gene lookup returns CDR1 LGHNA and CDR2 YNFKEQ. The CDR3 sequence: CASSLRQADTNYGYTF. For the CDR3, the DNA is TGTGCCAGCAGCCTTAGACAGGCTGATACTAACTATGGCTACACCTTC.

The CDR3 here is CASQRGTSGRNDEQYF. The CDR3 bases are TGTGCCAGCCAAAGGGGGACTAGCGGGAGGAACGACGAGCAGTACTTC. The gene calls are TRBV11-2 and TRBJ2-7; 15 bases align to TRBD2. The CDR3 totals 16 residues. Germline lookup yields CDR1 SGHAT and CDR2 FQNNGV. V trimming: 8 bases; J trimming: 5 bases; junction bases outside the gene matches: 10.

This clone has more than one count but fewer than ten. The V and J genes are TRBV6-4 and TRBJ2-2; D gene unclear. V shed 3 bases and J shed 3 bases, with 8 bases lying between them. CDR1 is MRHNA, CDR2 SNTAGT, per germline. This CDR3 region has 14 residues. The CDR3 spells CASSDGPDTGELFF. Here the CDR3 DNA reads TGTGCCAGCAGTGATGGGCCGGACACCGGGGAGCTGTTTTTT.

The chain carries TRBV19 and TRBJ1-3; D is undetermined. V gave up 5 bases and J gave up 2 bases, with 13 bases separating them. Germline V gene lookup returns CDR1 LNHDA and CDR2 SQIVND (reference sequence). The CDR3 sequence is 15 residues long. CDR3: CASSLVLSAGNTIYF. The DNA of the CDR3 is TGTGCCAGTAGTTTGGTCCTATCGGCTGGAAACACCATATATTTT.

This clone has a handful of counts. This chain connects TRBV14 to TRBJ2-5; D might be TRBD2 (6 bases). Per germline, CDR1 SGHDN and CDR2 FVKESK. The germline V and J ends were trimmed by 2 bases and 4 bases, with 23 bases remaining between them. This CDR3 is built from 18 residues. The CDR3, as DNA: TGTGCCAGCAGCCAAAAGAGACGGGGGATTCTGGAGAGAGAGACCCAGTACTTC. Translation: CASSQKRRGILERETQYF.

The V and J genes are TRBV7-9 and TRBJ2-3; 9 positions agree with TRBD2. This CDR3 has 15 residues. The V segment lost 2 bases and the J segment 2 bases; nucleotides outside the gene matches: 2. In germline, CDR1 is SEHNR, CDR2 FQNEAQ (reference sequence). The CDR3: CASSLTGLATDTQYF. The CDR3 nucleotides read TGTGCCAGCAGCTTAACGGGACTAGCCACAGATACGCAGTATTTT.

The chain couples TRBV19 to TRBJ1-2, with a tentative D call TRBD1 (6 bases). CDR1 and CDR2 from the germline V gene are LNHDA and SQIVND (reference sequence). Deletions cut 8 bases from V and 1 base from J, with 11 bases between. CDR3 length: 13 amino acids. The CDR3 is CASQQGFNYGYTF. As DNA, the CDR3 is TGTGCCAGTCAACAGGGATTTAACTATGGCTACACCTTC.

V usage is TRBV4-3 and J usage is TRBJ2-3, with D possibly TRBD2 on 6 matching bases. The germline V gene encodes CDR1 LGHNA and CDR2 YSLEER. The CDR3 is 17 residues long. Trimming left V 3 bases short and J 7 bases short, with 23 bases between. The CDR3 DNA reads TGCGCCAGCAGCCAGGGCGGGTCAGCGGCGGGAAGATATACGCAGTATTTT. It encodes CASSQGGSAAGRYTQYF.